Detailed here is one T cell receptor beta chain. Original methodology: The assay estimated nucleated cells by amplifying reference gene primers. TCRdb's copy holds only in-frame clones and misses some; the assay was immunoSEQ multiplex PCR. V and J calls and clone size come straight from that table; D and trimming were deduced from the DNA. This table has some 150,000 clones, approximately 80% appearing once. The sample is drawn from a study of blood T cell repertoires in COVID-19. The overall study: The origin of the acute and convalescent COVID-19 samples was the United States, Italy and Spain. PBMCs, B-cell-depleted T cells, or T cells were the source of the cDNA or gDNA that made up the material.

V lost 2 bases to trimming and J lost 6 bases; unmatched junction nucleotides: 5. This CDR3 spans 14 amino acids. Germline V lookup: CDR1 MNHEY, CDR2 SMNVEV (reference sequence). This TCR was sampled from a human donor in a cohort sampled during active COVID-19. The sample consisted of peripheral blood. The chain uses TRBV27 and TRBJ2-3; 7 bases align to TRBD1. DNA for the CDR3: TGTGCCAGCAGTTTAACCAGGGGGTTTGATACGCAGTATTTT. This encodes CASSLTRGFDTQYF.